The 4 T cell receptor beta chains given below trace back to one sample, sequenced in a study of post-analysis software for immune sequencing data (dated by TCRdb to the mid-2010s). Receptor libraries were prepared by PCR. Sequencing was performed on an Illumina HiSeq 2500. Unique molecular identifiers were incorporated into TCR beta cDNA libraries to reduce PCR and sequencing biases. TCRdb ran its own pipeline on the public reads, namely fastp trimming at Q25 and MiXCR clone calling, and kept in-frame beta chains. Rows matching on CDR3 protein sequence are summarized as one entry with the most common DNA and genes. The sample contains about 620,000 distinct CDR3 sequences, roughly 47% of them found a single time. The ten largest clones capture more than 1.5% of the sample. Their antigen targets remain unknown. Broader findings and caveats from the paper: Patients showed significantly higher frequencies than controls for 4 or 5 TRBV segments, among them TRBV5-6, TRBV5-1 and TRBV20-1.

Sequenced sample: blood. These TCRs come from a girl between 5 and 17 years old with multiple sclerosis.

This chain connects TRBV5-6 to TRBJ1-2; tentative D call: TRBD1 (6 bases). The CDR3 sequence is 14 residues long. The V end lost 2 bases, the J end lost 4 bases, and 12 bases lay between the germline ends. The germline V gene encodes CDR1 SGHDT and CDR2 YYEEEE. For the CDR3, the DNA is TGTGCCAGCAGCTTCATTAGGGGGAGCTATGGCTACACCTTC. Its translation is CASSFIRGSYGYTF.

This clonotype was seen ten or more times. Here the CDR3 DNA reads TGTGCCAGCAGCGTAGAAGAGACCCAGTACTTC. The encoded protein is CASSVEETQYF. V gene TRBV9 combines with J gene TRBJ2-5; D gene unclear. The CDR3 spans 11 residues. Per the germline V gene, CDR1 is SGDLS and CDR2 is YYNGEE. V gave up 0 bases and J gave up 3 bases, with 0 bases separating them.

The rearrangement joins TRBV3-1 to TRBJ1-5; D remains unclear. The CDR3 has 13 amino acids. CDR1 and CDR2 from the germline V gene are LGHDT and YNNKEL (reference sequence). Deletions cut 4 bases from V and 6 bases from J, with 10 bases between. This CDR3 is CASSPMSSQPQHF. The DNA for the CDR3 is TGTGCCAGCAGCCCCATGAGTAGTCAGCCCCAGCATTTT.

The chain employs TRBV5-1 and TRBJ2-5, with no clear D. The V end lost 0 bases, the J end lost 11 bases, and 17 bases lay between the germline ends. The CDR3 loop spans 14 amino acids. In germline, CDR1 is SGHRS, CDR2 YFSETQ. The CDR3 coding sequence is TGCGCCAGCAGCTTGGTGGCTAGAAACAATGAGCAGTACTTC. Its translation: CASSLVARNNEQYF. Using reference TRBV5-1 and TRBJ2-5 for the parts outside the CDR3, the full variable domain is KAGVTQTPRYLIKTRGQQVTLSCSPISGHRSVSWYQQTPGQGLQFLFEYFSETQRNKGNFPGRFSGRQFSNSRSEMNVSTLELGDSALYLCASSLVARNNEQYFGPGTRLLVL.